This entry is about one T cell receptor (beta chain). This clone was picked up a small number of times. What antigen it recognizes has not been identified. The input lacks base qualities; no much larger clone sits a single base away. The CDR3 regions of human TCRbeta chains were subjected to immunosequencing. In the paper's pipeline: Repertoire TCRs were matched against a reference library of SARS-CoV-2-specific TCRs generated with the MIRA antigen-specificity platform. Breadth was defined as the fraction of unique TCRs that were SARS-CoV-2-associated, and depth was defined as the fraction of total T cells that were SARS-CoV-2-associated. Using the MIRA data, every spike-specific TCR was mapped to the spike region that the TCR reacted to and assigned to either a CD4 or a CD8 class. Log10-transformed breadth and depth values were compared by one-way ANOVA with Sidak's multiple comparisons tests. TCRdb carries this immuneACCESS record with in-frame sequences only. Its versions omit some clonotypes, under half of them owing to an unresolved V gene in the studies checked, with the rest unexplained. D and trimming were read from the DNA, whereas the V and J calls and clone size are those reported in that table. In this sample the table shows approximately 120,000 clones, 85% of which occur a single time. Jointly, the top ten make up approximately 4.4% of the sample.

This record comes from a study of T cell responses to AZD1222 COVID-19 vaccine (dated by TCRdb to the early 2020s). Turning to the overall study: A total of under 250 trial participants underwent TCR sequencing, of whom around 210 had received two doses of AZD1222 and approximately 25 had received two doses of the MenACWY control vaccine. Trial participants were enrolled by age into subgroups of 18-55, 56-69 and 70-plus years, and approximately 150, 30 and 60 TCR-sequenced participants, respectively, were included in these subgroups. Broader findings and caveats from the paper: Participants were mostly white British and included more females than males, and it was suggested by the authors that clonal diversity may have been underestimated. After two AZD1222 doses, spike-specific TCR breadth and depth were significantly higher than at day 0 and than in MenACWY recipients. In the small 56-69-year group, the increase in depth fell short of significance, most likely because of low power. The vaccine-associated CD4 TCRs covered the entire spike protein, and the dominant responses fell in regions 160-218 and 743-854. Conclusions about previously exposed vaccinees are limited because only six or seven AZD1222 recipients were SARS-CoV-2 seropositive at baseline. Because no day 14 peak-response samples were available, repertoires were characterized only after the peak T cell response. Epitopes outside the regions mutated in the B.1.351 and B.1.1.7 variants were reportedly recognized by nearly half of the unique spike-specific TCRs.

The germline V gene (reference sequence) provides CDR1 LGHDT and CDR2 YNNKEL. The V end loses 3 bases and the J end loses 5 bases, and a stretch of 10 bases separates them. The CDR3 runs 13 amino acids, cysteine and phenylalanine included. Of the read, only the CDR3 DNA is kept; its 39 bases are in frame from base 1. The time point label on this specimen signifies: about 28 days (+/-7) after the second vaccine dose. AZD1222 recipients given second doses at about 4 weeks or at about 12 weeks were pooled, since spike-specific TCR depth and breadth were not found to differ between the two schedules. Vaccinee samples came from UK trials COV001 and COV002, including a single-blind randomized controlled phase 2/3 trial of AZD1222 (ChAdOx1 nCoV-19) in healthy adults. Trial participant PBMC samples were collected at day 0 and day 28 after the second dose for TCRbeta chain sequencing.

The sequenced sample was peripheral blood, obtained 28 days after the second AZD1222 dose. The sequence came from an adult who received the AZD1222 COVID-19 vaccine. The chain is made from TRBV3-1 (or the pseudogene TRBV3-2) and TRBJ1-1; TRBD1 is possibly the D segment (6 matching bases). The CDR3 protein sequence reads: CASSQGARTEAFF. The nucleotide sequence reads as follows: TGTGCCAGCAGCCAGGGGGCTCGAACTGAAGCTTTCTTT.